A selection of T cell receptor beta chains follows, all from one sample in a study of Graves' ophthalmopathy and Graves' hyperthyroidism. In TCRdb, the multiplex PCR reads were re-called with MiXCR into one record per CDR3 protein. The data hold around 1.1 million distinct CDR3 sequences, with around a third observed a single time. Sequenced material: peripheral blood or thyroid tissue (not recorded which). The source of these receptors is an adult man with Graves' hyperthyroidism. Each CDR3 is given with its conserved first and last residue. D genes are given only for firm matches. A row's size may be missing; if present it is once, few, many or a size class.

J gene: TRBJ1-1; V gene: TRBV10-2; D gene: TRBD1; clone size: many; CDR3 protein: CASGQGDLTEAFF; CDR3 DNA: TGCGCCAGCGGACAGGGCGATTTGACTGAAGCTTTCTTT
J gene: TRBJ2-7; V gene: TRBV20-1; D gene: NA; clone size: many; CDR3 protein: CSARDYYGVHEQYF; CDR3 DNA: TGCAGTGCTAGAGATTATTATGGGGTCCACGAGCAGTACTTC
J gene: TRBJ1-1; V gene: TRBV6-5; D gene: NA; clone size: NA; CDR3 protein: CASSRDVFVNTEAFF; CDR3 DNA: TGTGCCAGCAGTCGCGACGTCTTCGTCAACACTGAAGCTTTCTTT
J gene: TRBJ2-5; V gene: TRBV10-3; D gene: TRBD1; clone size: NA; CDR3 protein: CAIRAGTGYETQYF; CDR3 DNA: TGTGCCATCAGGGCCGGGACAGGGTACGAGACCCAGTACTTC
J gene: TRBJ1-3; V gene: TRBV10-3; D gene: NA; clone size: NA; CDR3 protein: CAIRDFSGNTIYF; CDR3 DNA: TGTGCCATTAGGGATTTCTCTGGAAACACCATATATTTT
J gene: TRBJ2-2; V gene: TRBV29-1; D gene: TRBD2; clone size: many; CDR3 protein: CSVEGLAGTNTGELFF; CDR3 DNA: TGCAGCGTTGAAGGACTAGCGGGGACGAACACCGGGGAGCTGTTTTTT
J gene: TRBJ2-7; V gene: TRBV7-9; D gene: NA; clone size: many; CDR3 protein: CASRAGTTNSYEQYF; CDR3 DNA: TGTGCCAGCAGGGCCGGGACAACCAACTCCTACGAGCAGTACTTC
J gene: TRBJ2-5; V gene: TRBV7-2; D gene: TRBD1; clone size: NA; CDR3 protein: CASSSNIWTGEGQETQYF; CDR3 DNA: TGTGCCAGCAGCTCGAATATATGGACAGGGGAGGGTCAAGAGACCCAGTACTTC
J gene: TRBJ2-7; V gene: TRBV2; D gene: TRBD1; clone size: few; CDR3 protein: CASHGTGTNYEQYF; CDR3 DNA: TGTGCCAGTCATGGGACAGGGACAAACTACGAGCAGTACTTC
J gene: TRBJ1-1; V gene: TRBV29-1; D gene: NA; clone size: many; CDR3 protein: CSAKIGWVNTEAFF; CDR3 DNA: TGCAGCGCTAAAATAGGGTGGGTGAACACTGAAGCTTTCTTT
J gene: TRBJ1-2; V gene: TRBV19; D gene: NA; clone size: many; CDR3 protein: CASSYFGTNYGYTF; CDR3 DNA: TGTGCCAGTAGTTACTTCGGGACTAACTATGGCTACACCTTC
J gene: TRBJ2-2; V gene: TRBV4-2; D gene: NA; clone size: NA; CDR3 protein: CASSQEDQRIGELFF; CDR3 DNA: TGTGCCAGCAGCCAAGAAGATCAGCGTATCGGGGAGCTGTTTTTT
J gene: TRBJ1-1; V gene: TRBV7-9; D gene: NA; clone size: many; CDR3 protein: CASSLTTGSTEAFF; CDR3 DNA: TGTGCCAGCAGCTTAACTACAGGGAGCACTGAAGCTTTCTTT
J gene: TRBJ2-7; V gene: TRBV25-1; D gene: NA; clone size: NA; CDR3 protein: CASSEPSSGEQYF; CDR3 DNA: TGTGCCAGCAGTGAACCTTCGTCGGGCGAGCAGTACTTC
J gene: TRBJ1-3; V gene: TRBV25-1; D gene: NA; clone size: few; CDR3 protein: CAWSDRSSGNTIYF; CDR3 DNA: TGTGCCTGGTCCGACAGGTCATCTGGAAACACCATATATTTT
J gene: TRBJ2-7; V gene: TRBV29-1; D gene: NA; clone size: many; CDR3 protein: CSVEGAGVNEQYF; CDR3 DNA: TGCAGCGTTGAAGGGGCCGGGGTGAACGAGCAGTACTTC
J gene: TRBJ1-1; V gene: TRBV12-3/TRBV12-4; D gene: TRBD1; clone size: many; CDR3 protein: CASSLGGQMNTEAFF; CDR3 DNA: TGTGCCAGCAGTTTGGGGGGACAGATGAACACTGAAGCTTTCTTT
J gene: TRBJ1-1; V gene: TRBV19; D gene: NA; clone size: many; CDR3 protein: CASSPSVTGGTEAFF; CDR3 DNA: TGTGCCAGTAGTCCCTCGGTCACCGGGGGGACTGAAGCTTTCTTT
J gene: TRBJ2-6; V gene: TRBV6-2/TRBV6-3; D gene: TRBD1; clone size: NA; CDR3 protein: CASSYPGQGVKANVLTF; CDR3 DNA: TGTGCCAGCAGTTACCCGGGACAGGGGGTGAAGGCCAACGTCCTGACTTTC
J gene: TRBJ2-7; V gene: TRBV29-1; D gene: NA; clone size: many; CDR3 protein: CSVDTDSSYEQYF; CDR3 DNA: TGCAGCGTTGACACAGACAGTTCCTACGAGCAGTACTTC
J gene: TRBJ1-6; V gene: TRBV28; D gene: NA; clone size: NA; CDR3 protein: CASRGVSPLHF; CDR3 DNA: TGTGCCAGCAGGGGAGTTTCACCCCTCCACTTT
J gene: TRBJ2-2; V gene: TRBV19; D gene: NA; clone size: NA; CDR3 protein: CAWSVLRSSGTGEMFF; CDR3 DNA: TGTGCCTGGAGTGTACTAAGGTCGTCGGGCACCGGGGAGATGTTTTTT
J gene: TRBJ1-6; V gene: TRBV7-2; D gene: NA; clone size: few; CDR3 protein: CASSGVGSPLHF; CDR3 DNA: TGTGCCAGCAGCGGGGTGGGTTCACCCCTCCACTTT
J gene: TRBJ2-3; V gene: TRBV15; D gene: NA; clone size: NA; CDR3 protein: CATSRERSADTQYF; CDR3 DNA: TGTGCCACCAGCAGAGAAAGGTCGGCGGATACGCAGTATTTT
J gene: TRBJ2-5; V gene: TRBV15; D gene: TRBD1; clone size: many; CDR3 protein: CATSRDRAFQETQYF; CDR3 DNA: TGTGCCACCAGCAGGGACAGGGCATTCCAAGAGACCCAGTACTTC
J gene: TRBJ1-2; V gene: TRBV19; D gene: NA; clone size: many; CDR3 protein: CASSQNWGDYGYTF; CDR3 DNA: TGTGCCAGTAGCCAAAACTGGGGAGACTATGGCTACACCTTC
J gene: TRBJ1-6; V gene: TRBV9; D gene: NA; clone size: NA; CDR3 protein: CASSVSPSSYNSPLHF; CDR3 DNA: TGTGCCAGCAGCGTAAGCCCAAGCTCCTACAATTCACCCCTCCACTTT
J gene: TRBJ1-4; V gene: TRBV19; D gene: NA; clone size: NA; CDR3 protein: CASGPRQGSEKLFF; CDR3 DNA: TGTGCCAGTGGTCCGAGGCAGGGGAGTGAAAAACTGTTTTTT
J gene: TRBJ1-2; V gene: TRBV29-1; D gene: NA; clone size: NA; CDR3 protein: CSAGTAHSPYGYTF; CDR3 DNA: TGCAGCGCTGGTACGGCCCATTCTCCCTATGGCTACACCTTC
J gene: TRBJ2-6; V gene: TRBV20-1; D gene: NA; clone size: NA; CDR3 protein: CSASRWTNVLTF; CDR3 DNA: TGCAGTGCTAGCCGGTGGACCAACGTCCTGACTTTC
J gene: TRBJ1-2; V gene: TRBV10-3; D gene: TRBD1; clone size: NA; CDR3 protein: CAISVTGDYGYTF; CDR3 DNA: TGTGCCATCAGTGTGACAGGGGACTATGGCTACACCTTC
J gene: TRBJ2-5; V gene: TRBV15; D gene: TRBD1; clone size: once; CDR3 protein: CATSWDRESETQYF; CDR3 DNA: TGTGCCACCAGCTGGGACAGGGAGTCGGAGACCCAGTACTTC
J gene: TRBJ1-4; V gene: TRBV9; D gene: NA; clone size: many; CDR3 protein: CASSEGDRLGEKLFF; CDR3 DNA: TGTGCCAGCAGCGAGGGCGACAGGCTAGGTGAAAAACTGTTTTTT
J gene: TRBJ1-5; V gene: TRBV3-1; D gene: NA; clone size: NA; CDR3 protein: CATGTVDQPQHF; CDR3 DNA: TGTGCCACAGGGACGGTTGATCAGCCCCAGCATTTT
J gene: TRBJ1-2; V gene: TRBV7-2; D gene: NA; clone size: many; CDR3 protein: CASSLDRTRRSYTF; CDR3 DNA: TGTGCCAGCAGCTTAGATCGGACAAGACGTAGCTACACCTTC
J gene: TRBJ1-2; V gene: TRBV4-1; D gene: NA; clone size: many; CDR3 protein: CASSQDRGRGYTF; CDR3 DNA: TGCGCCAGCAGCCAAGATCGGGGGCGCGGGTACACCTTC
J gene: TRBJ1-2; V gene: TRBV19; D gene: NA; clone size: NA; CDR3 protein: CASSIHPGSYGYTF; CDR3 DNA: TGTGCCAGTAGTATACATCCAGGATCGTATGGCTACACCTTC
J gene: TRBJ2-7; V gene: TRBV5-8; D gene: TRBD2; clone size: NA; CDR3 protein: CASSLAGLAGGFYEQYF; CDR3 DNA: TGTGCCAGCAGCTTGGCCGGACTAGCGGGAGGATTCTACGAGCAGTACTTC
J gene: TRBJ1-5; V gene: TRBV10-3; D gene: TRBD1; clone size: many; CDR3 protein: CAILPGTGNSGGQPQHF; CDR3 DNA: TGTGCCATCCTTCCCGGGACAGGGAATAGTGGAGGTCAGCCCCAGCATTTT
J gene: TRBJ1-2; V gene: TRBV7-8; D gene: TRBD1; clone size: NA; CDR3 protein: CASSQGQGPYGYTF; CDR3 DNA: TGTGCCAGCAGCCAGGGACAGGGGCCCTATGGCTACACCTTC
J gene: TRBJ1-2; V gene: TRBV27; D gene: TRBD1; clone size: NA; CDR3 protein: CASRGTGALGYTF; CDR3 DNA: TGTGCCAGCAGGGGGACAGGTGCGCTTGGCTACACCTTC
J gene: TRBJ2-7; V gene: TRBV12-3/TRBV12-4; D gene: NA; clone size: NA; CDR3 protein: CASSSPGRLGDEQYF; CDR3 DNA: TGTGCCAGCAGTTCTCCTGGGAGGTTAGGGGACGAGCAGTACTTC